These 30 T cell receptor beta chains originate from one sample sequenced in a study of T cell responses to AZD1222 COVID-19 vaccine. The assay was immunoSEQ multiplex PCR, and TCRdb's table has in-frame clones only and misses some. The sample includes 95,000 to 150,000 clones, 75% to 90% of them seen just once. Sequencing used peripheral blood, obtained on day 0 of AZD1222 vaccination. The source of these receptors is an adult in good health.

The V call is TRBV4-1, the J call TRBJ2-2, with D possibly TRBD2 on 6 matching bases. Germline assignment: CDR1 MGHRA and CDR2 YSYEKL. This CDR3 comprises 21 residues. V lost 0 bases, J lost 0 bases, and 23 bases lay in between. CDR3 loop: CASSQDGGKMAGGTNTGELFF. The CDR3 nucleotides read TGCGCCAGCAGCCAAGACGGCGGGAAGATGGCAGGCGGGACGAACACCGGGGAGCTGTTTTTT.

This chain links TRBV11-2 with TRBJ1-2; D perhaps matches TRBD1 (5 bases). V lost 2 bases and J 4 bases, leaving 14 bases between the germline ends. Germline V gene data show CDR1 as SGHAT and CDR2 as FQNNGV. There are 15 residues in the CDR3. The CDR3 coding sequence is TGTGCCAGCAGCTTAATCCCAGGGCCGGCCTATGGCTACACCTTC. Translating gives CASSLIPGPAYGYTF.

The chain joins TRBV28 to TRBJ2-3; 8 bases match TRBD1. This CDR3 region has 15 residues. V was clipped by 6 bases and J by 4 bases; unmatched bases: 9. From germline, CDR1 is MDHEN and CDR2 SYDVKM. This CDR3 reads CASSHGTGRADTQYF. CDR3 DNA sequence: TGTGCCAGCAGCCATGGGACAGGCCGGGCAGATACGCAGTATTTT.

V and J are TRBV23-1 and TRBJ1-6; D might be TRBD1 (5 bases). TRBV23-1 is an open reading frame, and its role is uncertain. V dropped 2 bases and J dropped 4 bases, with 9 bases sitting between them. This CDR3 contains 15 residues. The CDR3 spells CASSQRGFYNSPLHF. The CDR3 nucleotides are TGCGCCAGCAGTCAAAGGGGTTTTTATAATTCACCCCTCCACTTT.

The rearrangement joins TRBV29-1 to TRBJ1-2, with D possibly matching TRBD1 (5 bases). V dropped 7 bases and J dropped 0 bases, with 24 bases sitting between them. This CDR3 has 17 residues. The germline V gene encodes CDR1 SQVTM and CDR2 ANQGSEA. The CDR3 DNA sequence: TGCAGCGCCCTTTCGGCCTCCGGGACGGAACCTAACTATGGCTACACCTTC. Its protein is CSALSASGTEPNYGYTF.

This clone was recorded a few times. This chain joins TRBV7-2 and TRBJ1-4; D gene unclear. This CDR3 contains 15 residues. Germline CDR1 SGHTA, CDR2 FQGNSA. Trimming shortened V by 1 base and J by 2 bases, and 8 bases separated the two germline ends. The DNA for the CDR3 is TGTGCCAGCAGCTTAGTAGGCCGGACTAATGAAAAACTGTTTTTT. It codes for CASSLVGRTNEKLFF.

V and J are TRBV7-7 and TRBJ2-5; 7 bases line up with TRBD2. This CDR3 is built from 14 residues. The germline gives CDR1 SSHAT, CDR2 FNYEAQ (reference sequence). The V segment lost 5 bases and the J segment 0 bases; nucleotides outside the gene matches: 3. CDR3 DNA sequence: TGTGCCAGCAGCGCCGGGGGGAACCAAGAGACCCAGTACTTC. Residues: CASSAGGNQETQYF.

The chain links TRBV3-1 (or the pseudogene TRBV3-2) to TRBJ1-1, with D possibly TRBD1 on 5 matching bases. The CDR3 consists of 13 residues. With 7 bases removed from V and 1 base from J, the gap between germline ends came to 10 bases. In germline, CDR1 is LGHDT, CDR2 YNNKEL (reference sequence). For the CDR3, the DNA is TGTGCCAGCATGGGGACGTCGAACACTGAAGCTTTCTTT. Translated: CASMGTSNTEAFF.

The J gene is TRBJ2-2, the V gene TRBV6-5, with 7 positions matching TRBD2. CDR1 MNHEY and CDR2 SVGAGI come from the germline V gene. Trimming took 4 bases from V and 3 from J; bases not matched to a gene: 8. The CDR3 runs 16 residues. The CDR3 nucleotides read TGTGCCAGCAGTTTACCGGGTAGCGGGTACACCGGGGAGCTGTTTTTT. Protein sequence: CASSLPGSGYTGELFF.

The chain has TRBV5-4 and TRBJ2-7, with no clear D. CDR1 is SGHNT and CDR2 is YYREEE in the germline V gene (reference sequence). The CDR3 is 14 residues long. V shed 1 base and J shed 0 bases, with 8 bases lying between them. CDR3 nucleotide sequence: TGTGCCAGCAGCTTGCGAGGCTACTCCTACGAGCAGTACTTC. Translating it yields CASSLRGYSYEQYF.

The V gene is TRBV28, the J gene TRBJ2-1, with D hard to call. The CDR3 sequence is 12 residues long. CDR1 and CDR2 (germline): MDHEN, SYDVKM. Trimming left V 4 bases short and J 6 bases short, with 7 bases between. CDR3 DNA: TGTGCCAGCAGTTCAGGAGTCAATGAGCAGTTCTTC. It encodes CASSSGVNEQFF.

This rearrangement joins TRBV30 to TRBJ2-3; 10 bases match TRBD1. This CDR3 is built from 15 residues. Germline CDR1 reads GTSNPN; CDR2 reads SVGIG (reference sequence). Unmatched junction bases numbered 8, after V lost 3 bases and J lost 5 bases. The CDR3 region has the DNA TGTGCCTGGAGCAGCGGACAGGGGGTGTTAGATACGCAGTATTTT. Protein: CAWSSGQGVLDTQYF. Complete variable domain (other parts from reference TRBV30 and TRBJ2-3): SQTIHQWPATLVQPVGSPLSLECTVEGTSNPNLYWYRQAAGRGLQLLFYSVGIGQISSEVPQNLSASRPQDRQFILSSKKLLLSDSGFYLCAWSSGQGVLDTQYFGPGTRLTVL.

The chain uses TRBV6-2 or TRBV6-3 and TRBJ1-2; no clear D gene. CDR1 is MNHEY, CDR2 SVGEGT, per germline. Between the trimmed V and J ends, which lost 0 bases and 1 base, there was a span of 15 bases. The CDR3 has 17 amino acids. CDR3 bases: TGTGCCAGCAGTTACTCAGGGCCCGCTTTGGGTAACTATGGCTACACCTTC. Residues: CASSYSGPALGNYGYTF.

This clone occurred a few times. The rearrangement uses TRBV7-3 and TRBJ2-5, with D uncertain. V was shortened by 7 bases and J by 1 base, with 1 base between the two germline ends. The CDR3 extends over 10 amino acids. Germline V lookup: CDR1 SGHTA, CDR2 FQGTGA. The CDR3 bases are TGTGCCAGCACCCAAGAGACCCAGTACTTC. The encoded protein is CASTQETQYF.

The gene calls are TRBV28 and TRBJ2-2, with D possibly TRBD1 on 6 matching bases. Trimming removed 1 base from V and 6 bases from J, with 15 bases in between. The CDR3 totals 16 residues. Germline assignment: CDR1 MDHEN and CDR2 SYDVKM. The CDR3 sequence: CASSLYALQGPGELFF. CDR3 in DNA: TGTGCCAGCAGTTTATACGCCCTACAGGGTCCCGGGGAGCTGTTTTTT.

Regarding this clone: At one boundary the junction diverges from the germline segment, which might be a read error. The rearrangement joins TRBV30 to TRBJ1-2; possible D gene TRBD1, 5 bases. This CDR3 region has 12 residues. CDR1 and CDR2 (germline): GTSNPN, SVGIG (reference sequence). The CDR3 sequence is CAWMEPGPIPYF. CDR3 in DNA: TGTGCCTGGATGGAGCCAGGGCCTATCCCCTACTTC.

This rearrangement joins TRBV28 to TRBJ2-1; weak D call: TRBD1 (7 bases). The V end lost 3 bases, the J end lost 3 bases, and 12 bases lay between the germline ends. CDR1 and CDR2 (germline): MDHEN, SYDVKM. The CDR3 totals 15 residues. Here the CDR3 DNA reads TGTGCCAGCAGTTTCAGGGGGGCCCTCTACAATGAGCAGTTCTTC. Translating it yields CASSFRGALYNEQFF.

The chain couples TRBV6-5 to TRBJ2-2; D call uncertain. The CDR3 extends over 14 amino acids. V dropped 6 bases and J dropped 3 bases, with 11 bases sitting between them. Germline V gene sequence: CDR1 MNHEY, CDR2 SVGAGI. CDR3 in DNA: TGTGCCAGCAGCAAGTATAGATACACCGGGGAGCTGTTTTTT. This encodes CASSKYRYTGELFF.

DNA for the CDR3: TGTGCCAGTAGTATGCGGCCTGGAGGAAATTCACCCCTCCACTTT. As protein: CASSMRPGGNSPLHF. This chain joins TRBV19 and TRBJ1-6; D uncertain. Germline CDR1 is LNHDA and CDR2 is SQIVND (reference sequence). V gave up 3 bases and J gave up 7 bases, with 13 bases separating them. The CDR3 covers 15 residues.

The rearrangement links TRBV29-1 to TRBJ2-2, with 16 bases identical to TRBD2. V gave up 7 bases and J gave up 4 bases; unmatched junction bases: 12. CDR1 and CDR2 from the germline V gene are SQVTM and ANQGSEA. This CDR3 contains 18 residues. The DNA for the CDR3 is TGCAGCGGCATCGAAAAGGGACTAGCGGGAGGGGGCACCGGGGAGCTGTTTTTT. Encoded protein: CSGIEKGLAGGGTGELFF.

CDR3 residues: CASSPIPRLAGSTDTQYF. CDR3 in DNA: TGTGCCAGCAGTCCAATCCCCCGACTAGCGGGGAGCACAGATACGCAGTATTTT. V is TRBV27 and J is TRBJ2-3; 11 nucleotides match TRBD2. The CDR3 covers 18 residues. The trim removed 5 bases at V and 0 bases at J, leaving 10 bases unmatched. Germline assignment: CDR1 MNHEY and CDR2 SMNVEV (reference sequence).

V gene TRBV27 combines with J gene TRBJ2-2, with 8 positions matching TRBD1. The V and J ends lost 5 bases and 6 bases, in that order; junction bases with no gene match: 8. Germline loops: CDR1 MNHEY, CDR2 SMNVEV (reference sequence). This CDR3 has 15 residues. The CDR3 protein is CASSRQGPLAGELFF. CDR3 coding DNA: TGTGCCAGCAGTCGACAGGGGCCCTTAGCCGGGGAGCTGTTTTTT.

The CDR3 spells CASSVHPNEQFF. Written as DNA, the CDR3 is TGTGCCAGCAGCGTACACCCGAATGAGCAGTTCTTC. The chain recombines TRBV7-9 with TRBJ2-1; D remains unclear. The CDR3 has 12 amino acids. Germline loops: CDR1 SEHNR, CDR2 FQNEAQ (reference sequence). Trimming took off 5 bases at V and 7 bases at J, with 9 bases between the two ends.

This clone came up a few times. The V and J genes are TRBV15 and TRBJ1-5; D is unresolved. CDR3 length equals 16 residues. Per the germline V gene, CDR1 is LNHNV and CDR2 is YYDKDF (reference sequence). Trimming stripped 0 bases from V and 2 bases from J, with 11 bases between. The CDR3: CATSRDFGGRNQPQHF. CDR3 nucleotide sequence: TGTGCCACCAGCAGAGATTTCGGAGGGCGCAATCAGCCCCAGCATTTT.

V usage is TRBV7-7 and J usage is TRBJ1-1; D uncertain. Trimming removed 5 bases at V and 1 base at J, with 14 bases between. This CDR3 region has 15 residues. Germline CDR1 is SSHAT and CDR2 is FNYEAQ (reference sequence). CDR3 sequence: CASSPPGPGNTEAFF. The CDR3 coding sequence is TGTGCCAGCAGCCCCCCGGGCCCGGGGAACACTGAAGCTTTCTTT.

The chain has TRBV28 and TRBJ1-2; 7 nucleotides align to TRBD1. The ends lost 5 bases at V and 6 bases at J; junction bases unmatched: 15. This CDR3 is built from 16 residues. Germline V gene data show CDR1 as MDHEN and CDR2 as SYDVKM. CDR3: CASSVPGTAMTNGYTF. CDR3 DNA sequence: TGTGCCAGCAGTGTTCCCGGGACAGCCATGACCAATGGCTACACCTTC.

This chain connects TRBV10-3 to TRBJ1-2; D unclear. V lost 4 bases and J 4 bases, leaving 10 bases between the germline ends. Looked up from germline, CDR1 is ENHRY and CDR2 is SYGVKD. CDR3 size: 13 residues. The CDR3 loop is CAISGDPTYGYTF. The CDR3 bases are TGTGCCATCAGTGGCGACCCAACCTATGGCTACACCTTC.

The rearrangement links TRBV6-2 or TRBV6-3 to TRBJ2-5; either TRBD1 or TRBD2 may fit D (6 bases each). The V and J ends lost 5 bases and 2 bases respectively, with 18 bases between them. Looked up from germline, CDR1 is MNHEY and CDR2 is SVGEGT. CDR3 length: 16 amino acids. The CDR3 DNA reads as TGTGCCAGCAGTCCCGGCCGGGGGCAGGGTCAAGAGACCCAGTACTTC. Its translation: CASSPGRGQGQETQYF.

This chain joins TRBV7-2 and TRBJ1-4; D possibly corresponds to TRBD1 (5 bases). The germline V and J ends were trimmed by 5 bases and 0 bases, with 10 bases remaining between them. The length of the CDR3 is 15 residues. The V gene's germline CDR1 is SGHTA and CDR2 FQGNSA. The chain's CDR3 is CASSRAGPTNEKLFF. The DNA for the CDR3 is TGTGCCAGCAGCCGGGCAGGGCCAACTAATGAAAAACTGTTTTTT. The whole variable domain, filled in from reference TRBV7-2 and TRBJ1-4, reads GAGVSQSPSNKVTEKGKDVELRCDPISGHTALYWYRQSLGQGLEFLIYFQGNSAPDKSGLPSDRFSAERTGGSVSTLTIQRTQQEDSAVYLCASSRAGPTNEKLFFGSGTQLSVL.

This rearrangement joins TRBV27 to TRBJ2-3; D is unresolved. The CDR3 is 15 residues long. CDR1 and CDR2 from the germline V gene are MNHEY and SMNVEV (reference sequence). With 2 bases removed from V and 2 bases from J, the gap between germline ends came to 11 bases. The CDR3 DNA sequence: TGTGCCAGCAGTTTACGGAGTCGGATCACAGATACGCAGTATTTT. Translation: CASSLRSRITDTQYF.